This is a list of T cell receptor beta chains from one sample in a study of T cell responses to AZD1222 COVID-19 vaccine. Sequencing was performed with immunoSEQ multiplex PCR; in TCRdb, only in-frame clones are kept and a portion is missing. The sample holds 100,000 to 120,000 clones, around nine tenths seen once. The sequencing here drew on peripheral blood, taken on day 0 of MenACWY control vaccination. The receptors were sampled from an adult in good health. The CDR3 runs from the conserved cysteine through the conserved F or W. The D gene is left open where the match is weak. Size tells how often a clone was seen (once, few, many) or the class of an expanded clone, and some rows leave it out.

J gene	D gene	V gene	clone size	CDR3 protein	CDR3 DNA
TRBJ1-3	TRBD1	TRBV25-1	-	CASMDRTSGNTIYF	TGTGCCAGCATGGACAGGACCTCTGGAAACACCATATATTTT
TRBJ1-2	-	TRBV27	once	CASRQDSDHGYTF	TGTGCCAGCAGACAGGACAGTGATCATGGCTACACCTTC
TRBJ2-2	-	TRBV4-3	-	CASSQDWGPLNTGELFF	TGCGCCAGCAGCCAAGATTGGGGGCCCTTGAACACCGGGGAGCTGTTTTTT
TRBJ1-4	TRBD1	TRBV7-3	-	CASSPGTATNEKLFF	TGTGCCAGCAGCCCCGGGACAGCAACTAATGAAAAACTGTTTTTT
TRBJ2-7	-	TRBV11-2	-	CASSFGTSYEQYF	TGTGCCAGCAGCTTCGGGACTTCCTACGAGCAGTACTTC
TRBJ1-1	TRBD1	TRBV9	-	CASSTSGGTEAFF	TGTGCCAGCAGCACCTCAGGGGGCACTGAAGCTTTCTTT
TRBJ2-5	-	TRBV30	-	CAWSTGTSSETQYF	TGTGCCTGGAGTACCGGGACATCGTCTGAGACCCAGTACTTC
TRBJ2-2	TRBD1	TRBV7-6	-	CASTDSTGGNTGELFF	TGTGCCAGCACCGACTCGACAGGGGGCAACACCGGGGAGCTGTTTTTT
TRBJ1-2	-	TRBV19	-	CASSIQAPPSYGYTF	TGTGCCAGTAGTATTCAGGCACCTCCCTCCTATGGCTACACCTTC
TRBJ1-2	-	TRBV3-1/TRBV3-2	once	CASSQSSFRGHSNYGYTF	TGTGCCAGCAGCCAGTCTTCTTTTAGGGGACATTCTAACTATGGCTACACCTTC
TRBJ2-7	-	TRBV5-6	-	CASSLGPAYEQYF	TGTGCCAGCAGCTTGGGACCAGCCTACGAGCAGTACTTC
TRBJ1-1	-	TRBV6-5	-	CASRLSSGTEAFF	TGTGCCAGCAGGCTCTCCTCGGGCACTGAAGCTTTCTTT
TRBJ2-1	TRBD2	TRBV4-2	-	CAGSSGGAIDEQFF	TGTGCCGGATCTAGCGGGGGGGCCATCGATGAGCAGTTCTTC